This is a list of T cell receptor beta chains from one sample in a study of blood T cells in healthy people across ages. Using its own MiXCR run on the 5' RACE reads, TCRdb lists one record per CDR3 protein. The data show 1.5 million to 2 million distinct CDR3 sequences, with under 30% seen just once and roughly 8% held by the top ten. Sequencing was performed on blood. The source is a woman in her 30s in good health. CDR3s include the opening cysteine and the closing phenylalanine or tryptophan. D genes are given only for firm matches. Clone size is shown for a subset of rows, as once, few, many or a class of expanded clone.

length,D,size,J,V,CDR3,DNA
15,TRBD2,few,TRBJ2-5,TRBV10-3,CAISEAGLAGETQYF,TGTGCCATCAGTGAGGCCGGACTAGCGGGAGAGACCCAGTACTTC
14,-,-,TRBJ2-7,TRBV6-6,CASSVGGVAYEQYF,TGTGCCAGCAGCGTCGGAGGGGTAGCCTACGAGCAGTACTTC
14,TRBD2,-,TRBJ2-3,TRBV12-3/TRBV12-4,CASRPAGGRDTQYF,TGTGCCAGCAGGCCCGCGGGGGGGCGGGATACGCAGTATTTT
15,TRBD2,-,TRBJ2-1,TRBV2,CASSTSGVASNEQFF,TGTGCCAGCAGTACCAGCGGGGTGGCATCCAATGAGCAGTTCTTC
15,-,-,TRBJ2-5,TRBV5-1,CARSRGSAGQETQYF,TGCGCCCGCAGCCGTGGGAGCGCCGGTCAAGAGACCCAGTACTTC
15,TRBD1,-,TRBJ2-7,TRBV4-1,CASSQAPGQGIEQYF,TGCGCCAGCAGCCAAGCACCGGGACAGGGGATCGAGCAGTACTTC
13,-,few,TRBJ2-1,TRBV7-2,CASSYTGIGEQFF,TGTGCCAGCAGCTACACAGGGATCGGCGAGCAGTTCTTC
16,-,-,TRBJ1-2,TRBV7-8,CASSLVRSSRPDGYTF,TGTGCCAGCAGCTTGGTACGGTCATCCCGGCCGGATGGCTACACCTTC
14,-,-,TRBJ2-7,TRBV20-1,CSARDIRGSYEQYF,TGCAGTGCTAGAGATATCAGGGGAAGCTACGAGCAGTACTTC
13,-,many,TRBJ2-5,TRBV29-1,CSVEGGNQETQYF,TGCAGCGTTGAAGGGGGGAACCAAGAGACCCAGTACTTC
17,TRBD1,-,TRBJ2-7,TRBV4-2,CASNQGPGTGGADEQYF,TGTGCCAGCAACCAAGGCCCCGGGACAGGGGGCGCCGACGAGCAGTACTTC
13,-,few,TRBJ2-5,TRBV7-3,CASSALARETQYF,TGTGCCAGCAGTGCCCTAGCGAGAGAGACCCAGTACTTC
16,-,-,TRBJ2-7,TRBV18,CASSPTLAGTTYEQYF,TGTGCCAGCTCTCCTACATTGGCAGGGACGACCTACGAGCAGTACTTC
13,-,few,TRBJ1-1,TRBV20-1,CRLTRTDNTEAFF,TGCAGATTGACCCGGACAGATAACACTGAAGCTTTCTTT
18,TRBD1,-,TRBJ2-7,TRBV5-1,CASSFGTQRTGAVYEQYF,TGCGCCAGCAGCTTCGGTACCCAAAGGACAGGGGCAGTCTACGAGCAGTACTTC
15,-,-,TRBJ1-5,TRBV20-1,CSAVGGFDSNQPRHF,TGCAGTGCTGTGGGGGGGTTCGATAGCAATCAGCCCCGGCATTTT
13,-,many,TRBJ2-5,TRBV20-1,CSARDGPQETQYF,TGCAGTGCTAGAGATGGCCCACAAGAGACCCAGTACTTC
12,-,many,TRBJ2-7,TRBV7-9,CASSSGVAEQYF,TGTGCCAGCAGCTCAGGAGTGGCCGAGCAGTACTTC
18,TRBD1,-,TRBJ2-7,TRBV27,CASSPRFHGDSDTYEQYF,TGTGCCAGCAGCCCGAGGTTCCATGGGGACAGCGACACTTACGAGCAGTACTTC
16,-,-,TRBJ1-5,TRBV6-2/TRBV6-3,CASSYPGQFSSQPQHF,TGTGCCAGCAGTTACCCGGGACAATTTAGCAGTCAGCCCCAGCATTTT
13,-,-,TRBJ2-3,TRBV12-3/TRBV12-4,CASSWISTDTQYF,TGTGCCAGCAGTTGGATATCCACAGATACGCAGTATTTT
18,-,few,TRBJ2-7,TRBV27,CASSIARLNRGGAGEQYF,TGTGCCAGCAGCATAGCCCGACTGAACAGGGGGGGCGCGGGAGAGCAGTACTTC
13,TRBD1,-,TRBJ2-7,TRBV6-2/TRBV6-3,CATRDSGGAEQYF,TGTGCCACCCGGGACAGTGGGGGCGCCGAGCAGTACTTC
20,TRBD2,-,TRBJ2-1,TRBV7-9,CASNPDPGTSGIRSYNEQFF,TGTGCCAGCAACCCCGATCCCGGGACTAGCGGGATTCGCTCCTACAATGAGCAGTTCTTC
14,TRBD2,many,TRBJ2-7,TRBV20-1,CSARDPAGGSEQYF,TGCAGTGCTAGGGACCCAGCGGGAGGTAGCGAGCAGTACTTC
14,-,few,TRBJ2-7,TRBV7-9,CASSPQAPTYEQYF,TGTGCCAGCAGCCCCCAAGCCCCAACCTACGAGCAGTACTTC
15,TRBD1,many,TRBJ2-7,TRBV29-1,CSVTKGQGAGYEQYF,TGCAGCGTTACCAAGGGACAGGGGGCAGGTTACGAGCAGTACTTC
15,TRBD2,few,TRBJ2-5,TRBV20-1,CSARDTSGSVETQYF,TGCAGTGCTAGAGATACTAGCGGGAGTGTAGAGACCCAGTACTTC
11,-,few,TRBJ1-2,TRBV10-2,CASRDSGSYTF,TGCGCCAGCAGGGATTCAGGATCCTACACCTTC
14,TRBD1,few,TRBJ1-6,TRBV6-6,CAGTLTGLYSPLHF,TGTGCCGGCACCTTGACAGGGTTGTACTCACCCCTCCACTTT
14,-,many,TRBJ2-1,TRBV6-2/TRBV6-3,CASSYRWGYNEQFF,TGTGCCAGCAGTTACCGGTGGGGATACAATGAGCAGTTCTTC
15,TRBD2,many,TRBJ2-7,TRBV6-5,CASSPPSGGFYEQYF,TGTGCCAGCAGTCCCCCAAGCGGGGGCTTTTACGAGCAGTACTTC
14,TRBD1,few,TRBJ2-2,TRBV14,CASSPQGHTGELFF,TGTGCCAGCAGCCCACAGGGGCACACCGGGGAGCTGTTTTTT
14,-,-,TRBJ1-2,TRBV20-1,CSAKGVEFYYGYTF,TGCAGTGCTAAAGGGGTTGAGTTCTACTATGGCTACACCTTC
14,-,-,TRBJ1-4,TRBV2,CASNGGAANEKLFF,TGTGCCAGCAACGGAGGCGCAGCTAATGAAAAACTGTTTTTT
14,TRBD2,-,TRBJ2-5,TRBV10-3,CAISESGTRKEQYF,TGTGCCATCAGTGAATCTGGGACTAGAAAGGAGCAGTACTTC
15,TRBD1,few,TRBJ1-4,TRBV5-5,CASSQEGARGEKLFF,TGTGCCAGCAGCCAAGAGGGGGCCCGAGGGGAAAAACTGTTTTTT
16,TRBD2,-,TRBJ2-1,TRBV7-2,CASSDRGGSVGNEQFF,TGTGCCAGCAGCGATAGAGGCGGGAGCGTCGGCAATGAGCAGTTCTTC
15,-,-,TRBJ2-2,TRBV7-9,CASSPGTEKGGELFF,TGTGCCAGCAGCCCCGGGACCGAAAAAGGCGGGGAGCTGTTTTTT
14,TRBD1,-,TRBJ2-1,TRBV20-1,CSAEQGESTNEQFF,TGCAGTGCTGAGCAGGGGGAGAGTACCAATGAGCAGTTCTTC
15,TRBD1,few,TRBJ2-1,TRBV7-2,CASSFPGGYGNEQFF,TGTGCCAGCAGCTTTCCAGGGGGTTATGGCAATGAGCAGTTCTTC
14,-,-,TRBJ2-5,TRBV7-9,CASSPFNRQETQYF,TGTGCCAGCAGCCCGTTCAACAGGCAAGAGACCCAGTACTTC
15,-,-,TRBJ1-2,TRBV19,CASTSQEAPSYGYTF,TGTGCCAGTACTTCCCAGGAGGCGCCTAGCTATGGCTACACCTTC